These 3 T cell receptor beta chains were all obtained from the same sample, sequenced in a study of T cell changes during pregnancy in multiple sclerosis. Sequencing used immunoSEQ multiplex PCR; TCRdb keeps in-frame clones, though not all of them. The table lists some 30,000 clones, 92% of them singletons. The sample consisted of peripheral blood, taken in the first trimester of pregnancy. All receptors derive from a female donor in good health, enrolled as a control in a pregnancy study.

V is TRBV6-5 and J is TRBJ1-2; 8 bases fit TRBD1. From germline, CDR1 is MNHEY and CDR2 SVGAGI. With V trimmed by 4 bases and J by 6 bases, 4 bases remained unmatched. The CDR3 sequence is 13 residues long. The CDR3 DNA reads as TGTGCCAGCAGTTCTCAGGGGGCGGATGGCTACACCTTC. Amino acids: CASSSQGADGYTF.

This rearrangement joins TRBV11-2 to TRBJ2-5; 14 positions agree with TRBD2. V was pared by 1 base and J by 5 bases, with 0 bases of the junction left unmatched. This CDR3 has 15 residues. Germline V CDR1 and CDR2: SGHAT, FQNNGV. For the CDR3, the DNA is TGTGCCAGCAGCTTAGGGACTAGCGGGGGGGAGACCCAGTACTTC. This codes for CASSLGTSGGETQYF. The full variable domain, completed using reference TRBV11-2 and TRBJ2-5, is EAGVAQSPRYKIIEKRQSVAFWCNPISGHATLYWYQQILGQGPKLLIQFQNNGVVDDSQLPKDRFSAERLKGVDSTLKIQPAKLEDSAVYLCASSLGTSGGETQYFGPGTRLLVL.

The V gene is TRBV6-4, the J gene TRBJ2-1; a possible D gene is TRBD1 (6 bases). The CDR3 consists of 14 residues. The V end was cut by 2 bases, the J end by 10 bases, with 15 bases between. Germline V gene sequence: CDR1 MRHNA, CDR2 SNTAGT. CDR3 region: CASSDLSGGGEQFF. The CDR3 DNA reads TGTGCCAGCAGTGACCTCAGTGGGGGCGGAGAGCAGTTCTTC.